A single T cell receptor (beta chain) is shown here with its context. This specimen belongs to a study of technical replicates of blood from a few donors. Clones were read by immunoSEQ multiplex PCR, and TCRdb kept only the in-frame ones, dropping some. This sample has some 70,000 clones; around 94% occur once, and the top ten carry roughly 0.39%. This CDR3 has 15 residues. Trimming took 1 base from V and 1 from J; bases not matched to a gene: 4. Per germline, CDR1 SEHNR and CDR2 FQNEAQ (reference sequence). The V call is TRBV7-9, the J call TRBJ2-7; the match to TRBD2 covers 7 bases. The sample was T cells isolated from PBMCs. This TCR was recovered from a human donor in good health. The CDR3 region is CASSLGSGKSYEQYF. The CDR3 DNA is TGTGCCAGCAGCTTAGGGAGCGGGAAATCCTACGAGCAGTACTTC.